Below are 22 T cell receptor beta chains sequenced from a single sample in a study of CD8+CD57+ T cells in acquired aplastic anemia (dated by TCRdb to the late 2010s). Expansion of CD8+CD57+ cells had been shown by flow cytometry in the patients chosen for sequencing. TCRdb names Illumina HiSeq 2000 as the instrument used. TCR beta VDJ combination and CDR3 sequence profiling used genomic DNA as the template. The public sequencing data were trimmed at Q25 with fastp and processed into clonotypes with MiXCR by TCRdb, which kept only in-frame beta chains. CDR3 protein sequences are deduplicated, and each keeps its most common genes and DNA. This sample comprises over 150,000 distinct CDR3 sequences, roughly 65% of them detected only once. Approximately 40% of the sample is held by the ten biggest clonotypes. Specimen: sorted CD4+, CD8+, or CD8+CD57+ T cells (not recorded which) from PBMCs. These receptors were taken from a human donor with aplastic anemia.

CDR3 in DNA: TGTGCCAGTAGTCCTCTTCAGGGGTACGAGGGCTACACCTTC. It yields the protein CASSPLQGYEGYTF. The chain links TRBV19 to TRBJ1-2; tentative D call: TRBD1 (6 bases). The CDR3 extends over 14 amino acids. V was clipped by 5 bases and J by 8 bases, with 18 bases between them. Germline CDR1 is LNHDA and CDR2 is SQIVND (reference sequence).

V is TRBV19 and J is TRBJ1-3, with unresolved D. Per germline, CDR1 LNHDA and CDR2 SQIVND (reference sequence). This CDR3 is 16 amino acids long. V gave up 5 bases and J gave up 1 base, with 15 bases separating them. This chain's CDR3 is CASSSPRAGSGNTIYF. The CDR3 region has the DNA TGTGCCAGTAGTTCACCGAGGGCTGGTTCTGGAAACACCATATATTTT.

This clonotype was found many times. V gene TRBV15 combines with J gene TRBJ1-1; D perhaps matches TRBD1 (5 bases). Germline V CDR1 and CDR2: LNHNV, YYDKDF (reference sequence). The germline V and J ends were trimmed by 0 bases and 5 bases, with 10 bases remaining between them. The CDR3 consists of 14 residues. CDR3 loop: CATSRDAGRTEAFF. DNA of the CDR3: TGTGCCACCAGCAGAGACGCAGGGAGGACTGAAGCTTTCTTT.

The CDR3 spells CASSSGPITGNTIYF. CDR3 bases: TGTGCCAGCAGTTCAGGTCCCATCACTGGAAACACCATATATTTT. V and J are TRBV7-9 and TRBJ1-3; no clear D gene. CDR3 length: 15 residues. From germline, CDR1 is SEHNR and CDR2 FQNEAQ (reference sequence). The ends were cut back, 6 bases at V and 2 bases at J, with 14 bases in the middle.

The genes are TRBV20-1 and TRBJ1-6, with 7 bases that match TRBD1. V dropped 1 base and J dropped 5; count of bases not matched to a gene: 8. The CDR3 contains 16 residues. Germline CDR1 and CDR2: DFQATT and SNEGSKA (reference sequence). The CDR3 sequence is CSARGGQMWDNSPLHF. The DNA for the CDR3 is TGCAGTGCTAGAGGGGGACAGATGTGGGATAATTCACCCCTCCACTTT.

A few counts support this clonotype. The CDR3 DNA reads TGTGCCAGCAGCTTACGGGCTAGCGAAGAGACCCAGTACTTC. Translating gives CASSLRASEETQYF. The chain is built from TRBV7-6 and TRBJ2-5, with D maybe TRBD2 (6 bases). This CDR3 contains 14 residues. With 2 bases removed from V and 3 bases from J, the gap between germline ends came to 10 bases. Germline CDR1 reads SGHVS; CDR2 reads FNYEAQ.

This clonotype was seen many times. This rearrangement joins TRBV19 to TRBJ1-5, with 9 bases identical to TRBD1. Germline CDR1 LNHDA, CDR2 SQIVND (reference sequence). This CDR3 has 15 residues. V was pared by 7 bases and J by 3 bases, with 7 bases of the junction left unmatched. This CDR3 is CASIATGGPNQPQHF. In nucleotides, the CDR3 is TGTGCCAGTATTGCGACAGGGGGACCCAATCAGCCCCAGCATTTT.

This clonotype turned up a few times. The chain has TRBV5-4 and TRBJ2-3; 10 bases are a match to TRBD2. Germline V CDR1 and CDR2: SGHNT, YYREEE (reference sequence). CDR3 length: 14 amino acids. With V trimmed by 0 bases and J by 10 bases, 5 bases remained unmatched. The CDR3 reads CASSLDSGGLAQYF. CDR3 DNA: TGTGCCAGCAGCTTGGATAGCGGGGGGCTTGCGCAGTATTTT.

This chain connects TRBV20-1 to TRBJ2-3; the D call may be TRBD1 or TRBD2 (6 bases each). CDR3 length: 17 amino acids. Trimming pared 6 bases from V and 0 bases from J, leaving 22 bases between. The V gene's germline CDR1 is DFQATT and CDR2 SNEGSKA (reference sequence). The CDR3 DNA reads TGCAGTGCCCTTCCCCCGTGGGGGGCCCGTAGCACAGATACGCAGTATTTT. It yields the protein CSALPPWGARSTDTQYF.

The CDR3 reads CSAAKLAGDGNEQFF. As DNA, the CDR3 is TGCAGTGCTGCTAAACTAGCGGGAGACGGGAATGAGCAGTTCTTC. The chain couples TRBV20-1 to TRBJ2-1; TRBD2 matches at 11 bases. Germline values: CDR1 DFQATT, CDR2 SNEGSKA (reference sequence). This CDR3 spans 15 amino acids. The V and J ends lost 5 bases and 7 bases, in that order; junction bases with no gene match: 10.

This clonotype was observed at least ten times. The chain is built from TRBV20-1 and TRBJ1-1; D is unresolved. The CDR3 is 14 amino acids. CDR1 and CDR2 from the germline V gene are DFQATT and SNEGSKA (reference sequence). Trimming cost V 0 bases and J 1 base, with 9 bases left between them. The CDR3 DNA reads as TGCAGTGCTAGAGAGGGAGACACGAACACTGAAGCTTTCTTT. As protein: CSAREGDTNTEAFF.

Concerning this clonotype itself: As the CDR3 is not closed by the conserved phenylalanine or tryptophan, this likely results from a read error. V is TRBV19 and J is TRBJ1-5; TRBD1 matches 7 bases. CDR3 length: 13 amino acids. The V and J ends lost 3 bases and 11 bases, in that order; junction bases with no gene match: 7. Per the germline V gene, CDR1 is LNHDA and CDR2 is SQIVND (reference sequence). The CDR3 sequence is CASSMQGERTQHS. CDR3 in DNA: TGTGCCAGTAGTATGCAGGGGGAGCGGACCCAGCATTCT.

The gene calls are TRBV29-1 and TRBJ2-3; tentatively, D is TRBD2 (6 bases). V dropped 8 bases and J dropped 0 bases, with 18 bases sitting between them. The CDR3 runs to 15 residues. Germline CDR1 and CDR2: SQVTM and ANQGSEA. The CDR3 is CSCGTRDRSTDTQYF. The CDR3 nucleotides are TGCAGCTGTGGGACGCGGGATAGGAGCACAGATACGCAGTATTTT.

This clonotype was observed a handful of times. CDR3 in amino acids: CASSGQYRTEAFF. CDR3 sequence (DNA): TGTGCCAGCAGTGGACAGTACAGGACTGAAGCTTTCTTT. The chain employs TRBV25-1 and TRBJ1-1; weak D call: TRBD1 (5 bases). Germline V gene sequence: CDR1 MGHDK, CDR2 SYGVNS. The V end lost 4 bases, the J end lost 5 bases, and 11 bases lay between the germline ends. CDR3 length: 13 residues.

The rearrangement joins TRBV7-2 to TRBJ2-7; the D gene is possibly TRBD1 (6 bases). Germline loops: CDR1 SGHTA, CDR2 FQGNSA. The CDR3 spans 16 residues. The V end lost 6 bases, the J end lost 2 bases, and 20 bases lay between the germline ends. The DNA for the CDR3 is TGTGCCAGCAGTAGCTCACGGTGGGACACAGCCTACGAGCAGTACTTC. As protein: CASSSSRWDTAYEQYF.

The V gene is TRBV6-4, the J gene TRBJ2-2; D is perhaps TRBD2 (7 bases). CDR1 MRHNA and CDR2 SNTAGT come from the germline V gene. Between the trimmed V and J ends, which lost 4 bases and 4 bases, there was a span of 16 bases. The CDR3 has 16 amino acids. CDR3: CASSGVAGASTGELFF. The CDR3 nucleotides read TGTGCCAGCAGTGGAGTGGCGGGGGCGTCCACCGGGGAGCTGTTTTTT.

This clonotype has only one observation. A junction end diverges from the germline sequence, so it may reflect a read error. Written as DNA, the CDR3 is TGCGCCAGCAAGGAAGGACGGGGGTACAATCAGCCCCTGCATTTT. Residues: CASKEGRGYNQPLHF. V usage is TRBV10-2 and J usage is TRBJ1-5; tentatively, D is TRBD1 (5 bases). Germline V gene data show CDR1 as WSHSY and CDR2 as SAAADI. The CDR3 spans 15 residues.

This clonotype occurred many times. The chain recombines TRBV12-3 or TRBV12-4 with TRBJ1-2; maybe TRBD1 (5 bases). This CDR3 spans 13 amino acids. The ends were cut back, 5 bases at V and 4 bases at J, with 11 bases in the middle. The CDR3 here is CASSKTESYGYTF. Written as DNA, the CDR3 is TGTGCCAGCAGTAAGACAGAAAGCTATGGCTACACCTTC.

The gene calls are TRBV10-3 and TRBJ2-1, with 7 positions matching TRBD1. Germline-derived CDR1 and CDR2 are ENHRY and SYGVKD. Germline trimming cut 11 bases from V and 4 bases from J; bases unmatched to any gene: 8. The CDR3 is 13 amino acids. The CDR3 nucleotides are TGTGCCTCTTCCGGGACAGATTACAATGAGCAGTTCTTC. Its translation is CASSGTDYNEQFF.

About this clonotype: The DNA is omitted, as the CDR3 cannot be located on it reliably, and the CDR3 follows TCRdb's listing. The chain carries TRBV10-3 and TRBJ1-6. In germline, CDR1 is ENHRY, CDR2 SYGVKD. The CDR3 has 22 amino acids, counting both end residues. The CDR3 loop is CAISESRTDYGYTFGPNSPLHF.

The V and J genes are TRBV2 and TRBJ2-7, with D tentatively TRBD1 (5 bases). V was trimmed by 3 bases and J by 4 bases, leaving 16 bases between them. Germline-derived CDR1 and CDR2 are SNHLY and FYNNEI. This CDR3 comprises 15 residues. CDR3 region: CASSDYQAGLYEQYF. CDR3 DNA sequence: TGTGCCAGCAGTGATTACCAGGCAGGGTTATACGAGCAGTACTTC.

V gene TRBV10-3 combines with J gene TRBJ2-3; 9 bases are shared with TRBD1. This CDR3 region has 14 residues. Germline CDR1 ENHRY, CDR2 SYGVKD. V lost 4 bases, J lost 4 bases, and 3 bases stayed unmatched. The DNA of the CDR3 is TGTGCCATCAGTGGGGGGACAGGGCCAGATACGCAGTATTTT. Translating gives CAISGGTGPDTQYF.